This T cell receptor (beta chain) was captured by sequencing in a study of CD8 T cells in ankylosing spondylitis. The study, taken as a whole, reports: Eight highly homologous variants formed a TCR beta motif that appeared characteristic of ankylosing spondylitis blood.

This clonotype occurred many times. No antigen is known for it. There are 14 residues in the CDR3. Between the trimmed V and J ends, which lost 2 bases and 5 bases, there was a span of 12 bases. TCRdb itself ran the 5' RACE reads through MiXCR, one entry per CDR3 protein. The data show fewer than 550,000 distinct CDR3 sequences, about 5.4% seen once. This chain joins TRBV12-3 or TRBV12-4 and TRBJ2-5; D ambiguous. Sequencing was performed on blood, either unsorted or a sorted T cell fraction (not recorded which). The source is a male donor with ankylosing spondylitis. CDR3 DNA: TGTGCCAGCAGTTTATTAAGGGATTGGGAGACCCAGTACTTC. It translates to CASSLLRDWETQYF.